This T cell receptor beta chain stems from a study of technical replicates of blood from a few donors. Produced via immunoSEQ multiplex PCR; TCRdb's table is partial and in-frame only. The repertoire holds roughly 11,000 clones, 93% seen once, with about 9.7% in the top ten. Germline V gene sequence: CDR1 LNHDA, CDR2 SQIVND (reference sequence). V was pared by 6 bases and J by 0 bases, with 9 bases between. This CDR3 is built from 14 residues. The V call is TRBV19, the J call TRBJ2-1, with D tentatively TRBD2 (6 bases). The receptor's source is a human donor in good health. The sequenced sample consisted of PBMCs. CDR3: CASRWRGSYNEQFF. As DNA, the CDR3 is TGTGCCAGTAGATGGAGGGGCTCCTACAATGAGCAGTTCTTC.